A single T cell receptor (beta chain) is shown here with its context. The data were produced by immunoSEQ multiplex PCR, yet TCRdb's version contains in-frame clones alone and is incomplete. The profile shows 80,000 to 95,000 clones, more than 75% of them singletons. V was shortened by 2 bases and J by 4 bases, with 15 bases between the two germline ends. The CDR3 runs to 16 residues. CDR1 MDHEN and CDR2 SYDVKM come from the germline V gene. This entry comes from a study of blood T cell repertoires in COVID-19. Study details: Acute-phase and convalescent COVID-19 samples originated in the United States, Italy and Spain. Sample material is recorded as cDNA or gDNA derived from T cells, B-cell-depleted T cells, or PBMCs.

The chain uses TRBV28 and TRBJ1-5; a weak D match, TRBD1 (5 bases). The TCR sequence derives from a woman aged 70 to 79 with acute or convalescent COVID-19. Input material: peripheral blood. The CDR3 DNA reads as TGTGCCAGCAGTTTACCGAGGGGACTCCAGAATCAGCCCCAGCATTTT. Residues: CASSLPRGLQNQPQHF.